The 18 T cell receptor beta chains below come from one sample, sequenced in a study of molecular identifiers for immune sequencing clone quantification. In TCRdb, the PCR reads were re-called with MiXCR into one record per CDR3 protein. The sample gives some 96,000 distinct CDR3 sequences, approximately 25% of which show up once; 0.85% to 0.95% is in the top ten. The sample consisted of naive CD8+ T cells from blood, with Jurkat cell RNA spiked in. Subset given: FACS-sorted CD8+CD4-CCR7+CD45RA+ naive T cells. The source is a human donor in good health. Some libraries in this study had Jurkat cell RNA spiked in.

This clonotype was picked up a small number of times. The V and J genes are TRBV4-1 and TRBJ2-7; 7 bases are a match to TRBD2. CDR1 and CDR2 (germline): MGHRA, YSYEKL. This CDR3 has 17 residues. V shed 3 bases and J 3 bases; nucleotides not matched to a gene: 14. CDR3 sequence reads: CASSHGPPAGIIYEQYF. The CDR3, as DNA: TGCGCCAGCAGCCACGGACCTCCAGCGGGGATAATCTACGAGCAGTACTTC.

The rearrangement uses TRBV12-3 or TRBV12-4 and TRBJ2-1; 11 bases are a match to TRBD1. The CDR3 totals 16 residues. J was trimmed by 6 bases and V by 4 bases; bases with no gene match: 8. CDR3 DNA sequence: TGTGCCAGCAGTTCAAGCGCCGGGACAGGGGGCAATGAGCAGTTCTTC. It encodes CASSSSAGTGGNEQFF.

This clonotype was found many times. For the CDR3, the DNA is TGTGCCAGCAGCCGATCGGACAGTAGCACAGATACGCAGTATTTT. This translates into CASSRSDSSTDTQYF. The V gene is TRBV7-9, the J gene TRBJ2-3, with TRBD1 as a possible D gene (6 bases). Germline assignment: CDR1 SEHNR and CDR2 FQNEAQ (reference sequence). This CDR3 is 15 amino acids long. V was pared by 5 bases and J by 0 bases, with 12 bases between. Full variable domain (missing parts from reference TRBV7-9 and TRBJ2-3): DTGVSQNPRHKITKRGQNVTFRCDPISEHNRLYWYRQTLGQGPEFLTYFQNEAQLEKSRLLSDRFSAERPKGSFSTLEIQRTEQGDSAMYLCASSRSDSSTDTQYFGPGTRLTVL.

As concerns this clonotype: A much larger clone differs by one base, so this may be a read error. A read error is likely, as this CDR3 ends without the conserved phenylalanine or tryptophan. The CDR3 sequence is CASSQDGILGRGTSGSIWELFS. CDR3 nucleotides: TGCGCCAGCAGCCAAGATGGAATTTTGGGCAGGGGGACTAGCGGGAGCATCTGGGAGCTGTTTTCT. This chain links TRBV4-3 with TRBJ2-2, with 14 nucleotides matching TRBD2. Losses at the gene ends were 0 bases for V and 9 bases for J; bases not matched to a gene: 21. CDR3 length: 22 amino acids. Germline V CDR1 and CDR2: LGHNA, YSLEER.

This clonotype has just a few counts. The V call is TRBV9, the J call TRBJ1-3, with D hard to call. CDR1 is SGDLS and CDR2 is YYNGEE in the germline V gene. The V end was cut by 0 bases, the J end by 0 bases, with 10 bases between. This CDR3 comprises 16 residues. This CDR3 is CASSVEHRYSGNTIYF. The CDR3, as DNA: TGTGCCAGCAGCGTAGAACACCGATACTCTGGAAACACCATATATTTT.

The chain combines TRBV5-5 with TRBJ1-5; TRBD1 matches at 7 bases. This CDR3 has 13 residues. J was trimmed by 6 bases and V by 3 bases; bases with no gene match: 3. Germline V gene data show CDR1 as SGHKS and CDR2 as YYEKEE (reference sequence). DNA of the CDR3: TGTGCCAGCAGCTCACAGGGGAGTCAGCCCCAGCATTTT. It encodes CASSSQGSQPQHF.

The chain has TRBV30 and TRBJ2-7, with 10 bases that match TRBD1. V lost 3 bases, J lost 3 bases, and 2 bases stayed unmatched. There are 13 residues in the CDR3. Germline V gene data show CDR1 as GTSNPN and CDR2 as SVGIG (reference sequence). CDR3 DNA: TGTGCCTGGAGGGGGACAGGGGACTACGAGCAGTACTTC. Translated: CAWRGTGDYEQYF.

Turning to this clonotype: A much larger clone lies one base from this, so it may be a read error. The V call is TRBV20-1, the J call TRBJ1-1; D is possibly TRBD1 (6 bases). The V end lost 5 bases, the J end lost 2 bases, and 15 bases lay between the germline ends. This CDR3 is built from 14 residues. Germline V gene lookup returns CDR1 DFQATT and CDR2 SNEGSKA (reference sequence). The CDR3 DNA is TGCAGTGCTGGAGGGGGGGGAGGTAACACTGAAGCTTTCTTT. As protein: CSAGGGGGNTEAFF.

To note about this clonotype: A read error may be the cause here, since a much bigger clone is one base away. The CDR3 bases are TGCAGTGCTAGCGACAGGACTAGCACCTACAATGAGCAGTTCTTC. Translation gives CSASDRTSTYNEQFF. The chain employs TRBV20-1 and TRBJ2-1, with 8 bases matching TRBD2. V lost 3 bases, J lost 2 bases, and 6 bases stayed unmatched. Looked up from germline, CDR1 is DFQATT and CDR2 is SNEGSKA (reference sequence). There are 15 residues in the CDR3.

This clonotype was seen more than once but under ten times. This sequence joins TRBV29-1 and TRBJ2-2; D ambiguous. Germline CDR1 is SQVTM and CDR2 is ANQGSEA. V lost 0 bases and J lost 1, with 9 bases in between. The CDR3 runs 15 residues. CDR3 amino acids: CSVEDGRLNTGELFF. CDR3 sequence (DNA): TGCAGCGTTGAAGATGGCAGGCTGAACACCGGGGAGCTGTTTTTT.

Concerning this clonotype itself: At one boundary the junction diverges from the germline segment, which might be a read error. The genes are TRBV6-2 or TRBV6-3 and TRBJ2-1; 10 bases line up with TRBD2. The CDR3 loop spans 15 amino acids. Germline values: CDR1 MNHEY, CDR2 SVGEGT. The CDR3 region is CASTPSSGGPNAQFF. The DNA for the CDR3 is TGTGCCAGCACCCCCAGTAGCGGGGGGCCCAATGCGCAGTTCTTC.

The sample holds one count of this clonotype. Possible read error: a much larger clone is one base away. The V and J genes are TRBV11-2 and TRBJ2-6; a weak D match, TRBD2 (6 bases). The CDR3 loop spans 16 amino acids. Germline CDR1 and CDR2: SGHAT and FQNNGV. The chain's CDR3 is CASSLRPLGGATVLTF. The CDR3 DNA reads as TGTGCCAGCAGCCTACGACCCCTCGGAGGGGCCACCGTCCTGACTTTC.

In its sample, this clonotype was seen many times. The chain recombines TRBV29-1 with TRBJ2-7; 9 positions agree with TRBD2. The V gene end was trimmed by 3 bases and the J gene end by 5 bases; junction bases not matched to a gene: 8. The CDR3 covers 14 residues. Looked up from germline, CDR1 is SQVTM and CDR2 is ANQGSEA. The CDR3 here is CSVDLAGNGDEQYF. In nucleotides, the CDR3 is TGCAGCGTTGATCTAGCGGGAAACGGGGACGAGCAGTACTTC.

This clonotype was recorded many times. V is TRBV7-9 and J is TRBJ1-5; D call uncertain. The CDR3 totals 16 residues. The germline CDR1 and CDR2 sequences are SEHNR and FQNEAQ (reference sequence). The V end was cut by 6 bases, the J end by 2 bases, with 17 bases between. Here the CDR3 reads CASRKESRQGNQPQHF. In nucleotides, the CDR3 is TGTGCCAGCAGAAAAGAGAGTCGGCAGGGCAATCAGCCCCAGCATTTT. The whole variable domain, filled in from reference TRBV7-9 and TRBJ1-5, reads DTGVSQNPRHKITKRGQNVTFRCDPISEHNRLYWYRQTLGQGPEFLTYFQNEAQLEKSRLLSDRFSAERPKGSFSTLEIQRTEQGDSAMYLCASRKESRQGNQPQHFGDGTRLSIL.

This clonotype was detected ten times or more. J is TRBJ2-5 and V is TRBV2; possible D gene TRBD2, 6 bases. V lost 6 bases to trimming and J lost 1 base, with 15 bases between them. Per germline, CDR1 SNHLY and CDR2 FYNNEI. The CDR3 is 15 residues long. The CDR3 nucleotides are TGTGCCAGCAGCCGCAGAGCGGGTCCCCAAGAGACCCAGTACTTC. Protein product: CASSRRAGPQETQYF.

This chain connects TRBV19 to TRBJ2-3; 11 bases map to TRBD2. The germline V gene has CDR1 LNHDA and CDR2 SQIVND (reference sequence). The CDR3 totals 17 residues. V lost 5 bases, J lost 2 bases, and 9 bases stayed unmatched. The CDR3 sequence: CASSGTSGGPYTDTQYF. CDR3 coding DNA: TGTGCCAGTAGTGGTACTAGCGGGGGACCCTACACAGATACGCAGTATTTT.

The chain has TRBV28 and TRBJ2-2; 9 bases agree with TRBD1. The CDR3 totals 15 residues. Germline V gives CDR1 MDHEN, CDR2 SYDVKM. V dropped 6 bases and J dropped 6; count of bases not matched to a gene: 8. CDR3: CASSTGGLNAGELFF. DNA for the CDR3: TGTGCCAGCAGCACAGGGGGCTTAAACGCCGGGGAGCTGTTTTTT.

This clonotype has just a few counts. The chain carries TRBV5-1 and TRBJ2-7, with 13 bases aligning to TRBD2. Germline loops: CDR1 SGHRS, CDR2 YFSETQ. This CDR3 spans 15 amino acids. After removal of 1 base from V and 5 bases from J, the junction contained 3 bases not matched to a gene. The CDR3 is CASSLSLAGGNEQYF. The CDR3 DNA reads as TGCGCCAGCAGCTTGTCACTAGCGGGAGGGAACGAGCAGTACTTC.